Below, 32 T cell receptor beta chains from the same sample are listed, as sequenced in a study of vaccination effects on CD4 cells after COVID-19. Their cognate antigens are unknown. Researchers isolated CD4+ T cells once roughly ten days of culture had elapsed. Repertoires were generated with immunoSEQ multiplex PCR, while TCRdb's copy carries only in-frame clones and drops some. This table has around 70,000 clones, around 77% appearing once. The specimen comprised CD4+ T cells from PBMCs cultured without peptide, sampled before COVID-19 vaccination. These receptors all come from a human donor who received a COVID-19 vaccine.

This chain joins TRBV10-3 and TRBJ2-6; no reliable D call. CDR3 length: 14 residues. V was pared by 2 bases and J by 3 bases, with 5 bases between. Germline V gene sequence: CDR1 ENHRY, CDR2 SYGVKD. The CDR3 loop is CAISEPRGANVLTF. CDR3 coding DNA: TGTGCCATCAGTGAGCCTCGTGGGGCCAACGTCCTGACTTTC.

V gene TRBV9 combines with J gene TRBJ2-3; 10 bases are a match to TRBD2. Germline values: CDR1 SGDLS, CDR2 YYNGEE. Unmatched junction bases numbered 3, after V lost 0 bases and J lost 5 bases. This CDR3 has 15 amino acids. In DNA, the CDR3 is TGTGCCAGCAGCGTAGCACTAGCGGGGAGAGATACGCAGTATTTT. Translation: CASSVALAGRDTQYF.

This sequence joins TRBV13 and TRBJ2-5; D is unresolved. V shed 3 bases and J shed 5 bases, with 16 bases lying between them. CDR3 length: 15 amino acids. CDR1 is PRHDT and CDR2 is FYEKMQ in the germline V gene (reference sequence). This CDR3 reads CASSFNGPRAETQYF. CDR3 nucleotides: TGTGCCAGCAGCTTCAACGGACCCCGAGCGGAGACCCAGTACTTC.

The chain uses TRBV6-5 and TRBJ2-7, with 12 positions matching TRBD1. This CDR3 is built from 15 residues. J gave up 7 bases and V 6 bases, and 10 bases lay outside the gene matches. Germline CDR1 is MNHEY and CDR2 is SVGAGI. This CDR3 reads CASSSRGQGALEQYV. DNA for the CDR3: TGTGCCAGCAGCTCTAGGGGACAGGGGGCTCTTGAGCAGTACGTC.

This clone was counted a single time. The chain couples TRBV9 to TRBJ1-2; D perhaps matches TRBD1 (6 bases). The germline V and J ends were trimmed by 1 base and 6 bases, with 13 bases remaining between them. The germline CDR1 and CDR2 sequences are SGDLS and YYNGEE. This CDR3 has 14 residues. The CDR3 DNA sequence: TGTGCCAGCAGCGTATGGGGGCGCGGGGATGGCTACACCTTC. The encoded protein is CASSVWGRGDGYTF.

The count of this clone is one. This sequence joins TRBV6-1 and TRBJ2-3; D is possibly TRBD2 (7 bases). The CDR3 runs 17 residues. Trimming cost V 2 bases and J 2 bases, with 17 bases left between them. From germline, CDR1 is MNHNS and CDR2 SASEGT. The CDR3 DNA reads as TGTGCCAGCAGTGAACAAGGCGGGGGCCTTATCACAGATACGCAGTATTTT. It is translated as CASSEQGGGLITDTQYF.

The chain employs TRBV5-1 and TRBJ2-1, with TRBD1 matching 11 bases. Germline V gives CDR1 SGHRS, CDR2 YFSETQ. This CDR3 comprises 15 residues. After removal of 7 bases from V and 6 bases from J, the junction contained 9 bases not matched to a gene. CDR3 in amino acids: CASVPGTGGFNEQFF. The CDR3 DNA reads TGCGCCAGCGTCCCCGGGACAGGGGGATTCAATGAGCAGTTCTTC.

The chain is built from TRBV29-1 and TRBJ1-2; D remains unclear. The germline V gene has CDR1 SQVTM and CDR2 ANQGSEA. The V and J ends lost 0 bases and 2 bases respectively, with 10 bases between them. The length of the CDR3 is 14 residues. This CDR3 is CSVEEAGINYGYTF. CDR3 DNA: TGCAGCGTTGAAGAGGCGGGGATAAACTATGGCTACACCTTC.

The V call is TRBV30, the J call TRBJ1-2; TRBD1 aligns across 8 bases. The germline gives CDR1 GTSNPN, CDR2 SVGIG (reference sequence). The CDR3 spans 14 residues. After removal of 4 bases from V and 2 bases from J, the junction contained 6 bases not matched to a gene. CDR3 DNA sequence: TGTGCCTGGAACAGGGGGGAGGTCAACTATGGCTACACCTTC. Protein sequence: CAWNRGEVNYGYTF.

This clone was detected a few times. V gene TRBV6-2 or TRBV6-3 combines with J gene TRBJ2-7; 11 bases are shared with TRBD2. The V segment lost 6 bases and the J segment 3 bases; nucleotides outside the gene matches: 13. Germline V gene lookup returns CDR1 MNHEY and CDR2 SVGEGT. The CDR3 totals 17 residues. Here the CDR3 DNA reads TGTGCCAGCAGCCCTAGTGGGACTCTAGCGGGGGGCTACGAGCAGTACGTC. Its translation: CASSPSGTLAGGYEQYV.

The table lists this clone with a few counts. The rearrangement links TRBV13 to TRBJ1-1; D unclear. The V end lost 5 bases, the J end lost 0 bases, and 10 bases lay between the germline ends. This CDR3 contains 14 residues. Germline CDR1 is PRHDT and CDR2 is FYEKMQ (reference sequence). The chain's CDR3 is CASSPDLMNTEAFF. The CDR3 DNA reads TGTGCCAGCAGCCCGGACCTAATGAACACTGAAGCTTTCTTT.

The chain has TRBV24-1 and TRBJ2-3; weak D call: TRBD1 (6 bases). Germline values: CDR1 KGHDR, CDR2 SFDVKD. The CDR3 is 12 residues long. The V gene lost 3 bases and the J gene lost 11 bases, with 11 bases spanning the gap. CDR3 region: CATSDGGQWQYF. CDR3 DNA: TGTGCCACCAGTGATGGGGGACAATGGCAGTATTTT.

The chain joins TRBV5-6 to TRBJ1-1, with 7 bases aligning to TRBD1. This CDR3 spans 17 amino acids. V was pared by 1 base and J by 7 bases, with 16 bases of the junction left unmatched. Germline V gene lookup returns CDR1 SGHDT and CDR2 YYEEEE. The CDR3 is CASSLFRGGGGNVEAFF. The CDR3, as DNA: TGTGCCAGCAGCTTGTTTCGAGGGGGCGGTGGGAACGTTGAAGCTTTCTTT.

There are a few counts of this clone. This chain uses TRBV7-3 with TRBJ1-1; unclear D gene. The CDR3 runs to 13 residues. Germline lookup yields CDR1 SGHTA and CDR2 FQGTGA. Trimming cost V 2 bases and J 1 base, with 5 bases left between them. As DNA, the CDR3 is TGTGCCAGCAGCTTACAGGAGAACACTGAAGCTTTCTTT. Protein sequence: CASSLQENTEAFF.

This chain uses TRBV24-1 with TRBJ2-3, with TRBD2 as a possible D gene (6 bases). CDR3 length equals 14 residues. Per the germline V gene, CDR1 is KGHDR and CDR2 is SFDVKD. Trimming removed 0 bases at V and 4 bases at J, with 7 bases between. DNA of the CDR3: TGTGCCACCAGTGATTTGTGGGGGGCAGATACGCAGTATTTT. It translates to CATSDLWGADTQYF.

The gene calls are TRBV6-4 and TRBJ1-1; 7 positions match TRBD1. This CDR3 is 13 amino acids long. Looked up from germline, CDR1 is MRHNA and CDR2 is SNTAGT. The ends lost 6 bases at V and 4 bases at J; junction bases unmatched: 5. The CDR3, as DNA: TGTGCCAGCAGCATGGACAGGAGCACTGAAGCTTTCTTT. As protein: CASSMDRSTEAFF.

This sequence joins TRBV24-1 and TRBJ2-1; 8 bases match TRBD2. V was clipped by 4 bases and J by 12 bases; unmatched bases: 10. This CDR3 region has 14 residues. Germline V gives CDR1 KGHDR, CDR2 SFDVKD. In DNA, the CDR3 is TGTGCCACCAGTGACCTTGGACTAGCTAGGACGCAGTTCTTC. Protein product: CATSDLGLARTQFF.

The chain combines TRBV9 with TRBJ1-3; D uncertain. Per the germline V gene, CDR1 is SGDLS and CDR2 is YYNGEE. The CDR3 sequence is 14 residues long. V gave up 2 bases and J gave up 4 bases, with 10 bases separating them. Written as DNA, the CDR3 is TGTGCCAGCAGCGTCAGCGAGGCAGGAAACACCATATATTTT. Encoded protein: CASSVSEAGNTIYF.

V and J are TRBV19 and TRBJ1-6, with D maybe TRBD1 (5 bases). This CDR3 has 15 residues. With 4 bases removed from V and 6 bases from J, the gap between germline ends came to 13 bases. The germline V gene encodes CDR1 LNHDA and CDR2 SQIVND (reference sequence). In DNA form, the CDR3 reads TGTGCCAGTAGTAGGGTCCCGCAGGGTAATTCACCCCTCCACTTT. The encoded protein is CASSRVPQGNSPLHF.

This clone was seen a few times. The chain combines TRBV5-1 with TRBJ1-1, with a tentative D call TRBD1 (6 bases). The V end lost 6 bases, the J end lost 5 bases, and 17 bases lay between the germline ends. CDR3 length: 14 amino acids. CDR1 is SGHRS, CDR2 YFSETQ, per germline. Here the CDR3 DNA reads TGCGCCAGCACCCTAGACGGGGGCGGTACTGAAGCTTTCTTT. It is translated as CASTLDGGGTEAFF.

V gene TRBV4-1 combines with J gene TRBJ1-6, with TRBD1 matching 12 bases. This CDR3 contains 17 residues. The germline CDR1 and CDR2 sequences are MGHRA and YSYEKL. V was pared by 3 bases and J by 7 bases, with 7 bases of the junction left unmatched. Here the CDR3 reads CASSHSWDRGPNSPLHF. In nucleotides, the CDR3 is TGCGCCAGCAGCCACTCTTGGGACAGGGGGCCGAATTCACCCCTCCACTTT.

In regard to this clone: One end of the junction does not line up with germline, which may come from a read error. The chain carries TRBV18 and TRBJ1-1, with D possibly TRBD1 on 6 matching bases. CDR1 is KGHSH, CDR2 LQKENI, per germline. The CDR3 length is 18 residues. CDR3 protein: CASSPQGVPTLGNTEAFF. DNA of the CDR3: TGTGCCAGCTCTCCACAGGGCGTTCCCACCCTGGGGAACACTGAAGCTTTCTTT. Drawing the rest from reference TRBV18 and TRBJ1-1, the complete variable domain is NAGVMQNPRHLVRRRGQEARLRCSPMKGHSHVYWYRQLPEEGLKFMVYLQKENIIDESGMPKERFSAEFPKEGPSILRIQQVVRGDSAAYFCASSPQGVPTLGNTEAFFGQGTRLTVV.

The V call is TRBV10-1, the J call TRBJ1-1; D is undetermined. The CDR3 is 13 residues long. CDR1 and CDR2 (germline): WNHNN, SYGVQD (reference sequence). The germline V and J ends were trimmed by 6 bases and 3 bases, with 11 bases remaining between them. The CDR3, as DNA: TGCGCCAGCAGGCGGACGAGAGACACTGAAGCTTTCTTT. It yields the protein CASRRTRDTEAFF.

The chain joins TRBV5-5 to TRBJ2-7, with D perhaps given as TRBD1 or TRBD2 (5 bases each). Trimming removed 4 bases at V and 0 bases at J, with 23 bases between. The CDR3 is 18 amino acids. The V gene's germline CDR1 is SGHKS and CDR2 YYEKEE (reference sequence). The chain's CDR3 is CASSRGPNPRTDSYEQYV. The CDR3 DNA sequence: TGTGCCAGCAGCCGGGGACCGAATCCTCGGACGGACTCCTACGAGCAGTACGTC.

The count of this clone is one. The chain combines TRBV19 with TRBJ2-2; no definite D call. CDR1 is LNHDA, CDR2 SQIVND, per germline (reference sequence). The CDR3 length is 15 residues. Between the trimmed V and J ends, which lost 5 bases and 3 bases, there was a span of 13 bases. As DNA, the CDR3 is TGTGCCAGTAGTGTTATGGATGCGGACACCGGGGAGCTGTTTTTT. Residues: CASSVMDADTGELFF.

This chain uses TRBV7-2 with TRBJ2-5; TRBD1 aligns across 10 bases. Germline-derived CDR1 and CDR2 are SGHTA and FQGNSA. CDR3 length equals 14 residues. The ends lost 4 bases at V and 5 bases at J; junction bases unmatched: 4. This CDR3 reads CASSSDRGRETQYF. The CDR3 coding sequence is TGTGCCAGCAGCTCGGACAGGGGGAGGGAGACCCAGTACTTC.

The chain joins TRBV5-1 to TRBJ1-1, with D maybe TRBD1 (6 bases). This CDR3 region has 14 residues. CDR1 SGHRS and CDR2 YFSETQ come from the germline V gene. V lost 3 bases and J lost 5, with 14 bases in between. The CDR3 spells CASSSQGGRTEAFF. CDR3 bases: TGCGCCAGCAGCTCACAGGGAGGTAGAACTGAAGCTTTCTTT.

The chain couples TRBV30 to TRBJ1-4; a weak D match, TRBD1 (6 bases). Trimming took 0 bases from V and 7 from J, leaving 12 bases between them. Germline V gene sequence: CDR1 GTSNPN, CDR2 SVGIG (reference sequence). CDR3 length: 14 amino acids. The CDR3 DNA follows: TGTGCCTGGAGTGTGGGGGGGGCCGGTGAAAAACTGTTTTTT. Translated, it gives CAWSVGGAGEKLFF.

CDR3: CASSEFSGGAGETQYF. CDR3 DNA sequence: TGCGCCAGCAGCGAGTTCAGCGGGGGGGCCGGGGAGACCCAGTACTTC. The rearrangement joins TRBV5-1 to TRBJ2-5, with 10 bases matching TRBD2. Germline CDR1 reads SGHRS; CDR2 reads YFSETQ. The trim removed 4 bases at V and 5 bases at J, leaving 11 bases unmatched. The CDR3 has 16 residues.

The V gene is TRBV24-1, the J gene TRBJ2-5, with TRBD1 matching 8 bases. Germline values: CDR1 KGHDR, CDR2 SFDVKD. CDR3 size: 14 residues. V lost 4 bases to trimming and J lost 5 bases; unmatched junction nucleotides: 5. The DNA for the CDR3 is TGTGCCACCAGTGAATTGGACAGGGACGAGACCCAGTACTTC. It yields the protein CATSELDRDETQYF.

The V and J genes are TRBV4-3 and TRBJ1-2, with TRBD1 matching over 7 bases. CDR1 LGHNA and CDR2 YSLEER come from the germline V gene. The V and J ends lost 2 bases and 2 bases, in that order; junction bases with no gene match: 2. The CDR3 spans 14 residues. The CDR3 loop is CASSQQTGNYGYTF. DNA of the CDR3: TGCGCCAGCAGCCAACAGACAGGGAACTATGGCTACACCTTC.

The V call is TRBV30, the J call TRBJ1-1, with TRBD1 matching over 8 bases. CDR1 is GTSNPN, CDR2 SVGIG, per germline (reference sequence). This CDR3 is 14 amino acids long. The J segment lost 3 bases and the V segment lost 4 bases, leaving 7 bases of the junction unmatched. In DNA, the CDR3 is TGTGCCTGGACCGGACAGGGATCATACACTGAAGCTTTCTTT. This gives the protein CAWTGQGSYTEAFF. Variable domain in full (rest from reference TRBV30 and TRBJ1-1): SQTIHQWPATLVQPVGSPLSLECTVEGTSNPNLYWYRQAAGRGLQLLFYSVGIGQISSEVPQNLSASRPQDRQFILSSKKLLLSDSGFYLCAWTGQGSYTEAFFGQGTRLTVV.